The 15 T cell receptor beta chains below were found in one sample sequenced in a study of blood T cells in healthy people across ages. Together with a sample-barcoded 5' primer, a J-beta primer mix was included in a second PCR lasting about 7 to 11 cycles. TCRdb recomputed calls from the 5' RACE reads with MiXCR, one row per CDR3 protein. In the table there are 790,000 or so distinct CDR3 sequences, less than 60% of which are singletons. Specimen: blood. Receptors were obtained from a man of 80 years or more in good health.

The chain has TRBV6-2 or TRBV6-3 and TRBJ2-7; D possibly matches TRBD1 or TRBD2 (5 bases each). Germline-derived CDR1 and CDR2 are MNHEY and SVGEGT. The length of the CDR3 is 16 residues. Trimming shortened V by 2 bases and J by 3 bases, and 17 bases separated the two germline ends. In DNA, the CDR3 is TGTGCCAGCAGTTACGAGGGACCCAACGTCTTCTACGAGCAGTACTTC. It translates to CASSYEGPNVFYEQYF.

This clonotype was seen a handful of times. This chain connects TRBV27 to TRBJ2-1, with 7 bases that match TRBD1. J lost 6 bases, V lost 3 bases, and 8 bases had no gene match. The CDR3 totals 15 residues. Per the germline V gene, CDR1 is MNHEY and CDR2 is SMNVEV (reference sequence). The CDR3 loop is CASSFPPGGINEQFF. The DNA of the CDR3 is TGTGCCAGCAGTTTCCCTCCAGGGGGAATCAATGAGCAGTTCTTC.

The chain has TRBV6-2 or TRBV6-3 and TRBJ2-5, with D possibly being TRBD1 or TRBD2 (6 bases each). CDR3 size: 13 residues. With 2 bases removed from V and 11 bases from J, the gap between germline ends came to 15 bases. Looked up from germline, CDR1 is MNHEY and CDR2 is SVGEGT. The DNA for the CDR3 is TGTGCCAGCAGTTACCACGCGGAGGGGGAGCAGTACTTC. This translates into CASSYHAEGEQYF.

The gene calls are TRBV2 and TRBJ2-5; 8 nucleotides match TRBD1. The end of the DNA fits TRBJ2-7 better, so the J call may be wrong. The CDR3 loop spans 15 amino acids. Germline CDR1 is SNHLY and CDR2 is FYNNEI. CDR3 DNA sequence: TGTGCCAGCAGTGGACAGGGGCTCCACTCCTACGAGCAGTACTTC. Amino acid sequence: CASSGQGLHSYEQYF.

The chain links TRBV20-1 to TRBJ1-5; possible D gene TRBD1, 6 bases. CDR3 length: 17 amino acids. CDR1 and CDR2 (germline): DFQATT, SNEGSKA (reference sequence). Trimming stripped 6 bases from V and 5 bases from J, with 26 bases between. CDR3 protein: CSAEYTGKWHGDQPQHF. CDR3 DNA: TGCAGTGCAGAGTACACAGGGAAGTGGCACGGCGATCAGCCCCAGCATTTT.

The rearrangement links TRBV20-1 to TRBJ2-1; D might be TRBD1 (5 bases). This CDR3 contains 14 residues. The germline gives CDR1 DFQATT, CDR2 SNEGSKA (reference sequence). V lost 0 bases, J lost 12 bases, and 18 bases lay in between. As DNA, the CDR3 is TGCAGTGCTAGAGATCGAGGATGGGGCTCGGCGCAGTTCTTC. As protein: CSARDRGWGSAQFF.

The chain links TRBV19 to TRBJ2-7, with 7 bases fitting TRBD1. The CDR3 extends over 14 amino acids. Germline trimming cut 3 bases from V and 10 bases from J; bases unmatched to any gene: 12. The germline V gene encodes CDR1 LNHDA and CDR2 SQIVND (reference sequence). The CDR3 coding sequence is TGTGCCAGTAGTATGACAGGGTTAAGTAGGGCCCAGTACTTC. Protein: CASSMTGLSRAQYF.

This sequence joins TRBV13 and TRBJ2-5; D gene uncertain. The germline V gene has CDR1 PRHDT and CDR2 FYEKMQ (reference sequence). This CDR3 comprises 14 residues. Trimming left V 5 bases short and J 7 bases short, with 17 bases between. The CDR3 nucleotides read TGTGCCAGCAGCCCACAGACGCCGCCGGGGACCCAGTACTTC. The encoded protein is CASSPQTPPGTQYF.

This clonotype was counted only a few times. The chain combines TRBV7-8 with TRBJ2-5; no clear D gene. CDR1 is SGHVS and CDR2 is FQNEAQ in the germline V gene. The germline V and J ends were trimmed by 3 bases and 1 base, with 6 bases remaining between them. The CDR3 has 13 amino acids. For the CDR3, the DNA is TGTGCCAGCAGCTTGCAGCCCCAAGAGACCCAGTACTTC. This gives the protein CASSLQPQETQYF.

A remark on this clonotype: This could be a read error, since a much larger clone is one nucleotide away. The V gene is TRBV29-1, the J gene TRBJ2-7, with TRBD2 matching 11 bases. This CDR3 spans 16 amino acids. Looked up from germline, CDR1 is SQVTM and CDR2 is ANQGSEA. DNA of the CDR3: TGCAGCGTTGAAGATGATACTAGCGGGAGAAGGTACGTGCAGTACTTC. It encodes CSVEDDTSGRRYVQYF.

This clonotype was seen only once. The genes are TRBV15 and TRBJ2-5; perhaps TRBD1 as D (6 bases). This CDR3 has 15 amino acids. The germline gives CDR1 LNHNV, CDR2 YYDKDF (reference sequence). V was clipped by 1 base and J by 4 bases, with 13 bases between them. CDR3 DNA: TGTGCCACCAGCAGAGCACAGGGTTTTGGAGAGACCCAGTACTTC. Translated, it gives CATSRAQGFGETQYF. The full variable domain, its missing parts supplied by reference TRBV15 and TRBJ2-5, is DAMVIQNPRYQVTQFGKPVTLSCSQTLNHNVMYWYQQKSSQAPKLLFHYYDKDFNNEADTPDNFQSRRPNTSFCFLDIRSPGLGDTAMYLCATSRAQGFGETQYFGPGTRLLVL.

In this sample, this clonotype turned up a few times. Written as DNA, the CDR3 is TGCAGTGCTAAAACGCTGAGGTCCAACTACAATGAGCAGTTCTTC. It specifies CSAKTLRSNYNEQFF. The chain carries TRBV20-1 and TRBJ2-1; unclear D gene. The V end lost 4 bases, the J end lost 3 bases, and 16 bases lay between the germline ends. The CDR3 is 15 amino acids. Per germline, CDR1 DFQATT and CDR2 SNEGSKA (reference sequence).

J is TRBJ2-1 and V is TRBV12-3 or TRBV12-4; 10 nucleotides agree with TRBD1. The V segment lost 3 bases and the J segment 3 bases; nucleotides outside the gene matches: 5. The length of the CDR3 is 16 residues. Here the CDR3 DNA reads TGTGCCAGCAGTTTCGGAGACAGGGGGCGCTACAATGAGCAGTTCTTC. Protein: CASSFGDRGRYNEQFF.

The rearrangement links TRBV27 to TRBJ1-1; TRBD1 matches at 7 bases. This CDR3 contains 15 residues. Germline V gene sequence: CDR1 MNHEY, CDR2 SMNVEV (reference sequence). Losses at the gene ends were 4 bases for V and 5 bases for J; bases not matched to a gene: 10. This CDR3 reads CASSSLPGQATEAFF. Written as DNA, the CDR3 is TGTGCCAGCAGTTCCCTGCCCGGACAGGCGACTGAAGCTTTCTTT.

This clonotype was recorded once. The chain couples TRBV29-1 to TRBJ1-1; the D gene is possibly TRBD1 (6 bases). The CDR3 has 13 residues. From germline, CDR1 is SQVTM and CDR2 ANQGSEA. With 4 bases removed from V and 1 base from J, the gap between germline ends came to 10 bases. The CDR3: CSVVSGENTEAFF. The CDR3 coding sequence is TGCAGCGTTGTTTCAGGGGAGAACACTGAAGCTTTCTTT.